These 6 T cell receptor beta chains were all obtained from the same sample, sequenced in a study of Ad26.COV2.S vaccination and SARS-CoV-2 variants (dated by TCRdb to the early 2020s). The sample's treatment or condition label is to be understood as: some 20 received Ad26.COV2.S at low or high dose, single or two shots; five or six received placebo; per-sample allocation not given. For vaccine and placebo recipients, repertoires were sequenced using samples collected on day 63 after the first injection. Library construction relied on the immunoSEQ multiplex PCR assay. TCRdb's version of the immuneACCESS table is confined to in-frame rearrangements and falls short of the full clone set. An unresolved V gene accounts for under half of the shortfall where checked; the remainder is of unknown origin. The sample table holds about 400,000 clones, of which 70% to 90% were seen once. The ten largest clones capture under 2% of the sample.

The sequencing here drew on peripheral blood, taken in a trial of Ad26.COV2.S vaccine versus placebo. Receptors were obtained from a person aged 18-65 years who received the Ad26.COV2.S COVID-19 vaccine or a placebo.

V and J are TRBV5-1 and TRBJ2-5; a weak D match, TRBD1 (6 bases). There are 13 residues in the CDR3. Germline V lookup: CDR1 SGHRS, CDR2 YFSETQ. V was pared by 1 base and J by 3 bases, with 7 bases between. The CDR3 nucleotides are TGCGCCAGCAGCTTGTCAGGGGAAGAGACCCAGTACTTC. Its translation is CASSLSGEETQYF. The complete variable domain, with remaining parts taken from reference TRBV5-1 and TRBJ2-5, reads KAGVTQTPRYLIKTRGQQVTLSCSPISGHRSVSWYQQTPGQGLQFLFEYFSETQRNKGNFPGRFSGRQFSNSRSEMNVSTLELGDSALYLCASSLSGEETQYFGPGTRLLVL.

The rearrangement links TRBV11-3 to TRBJ1-2; no firm D call. The V gene lost 3 bases and the J gene lost 4 bases, with 15 bases spanning the gap. The CDR3 contains 15 residues. Germline V gene sequence: CDR1 SGHNT, CDR2 YENEEA. CDR3 amino acids: CASSFSGPDGYGYTF. The CDR3 nucleotides are TGTGCCAGCAGCTTTTCGGGCCCAGACGGCTATGGCTACACCTTC.

The chain couples TRBV10-3 to TRBJ2-1; no firm D call. The CDR3 spans 12 residues. The V gene lost 3 bases and the J gene lost 6 bases, with 6 bases spanning the gap. CDR1 and CDR2 from the germline V gene are ENHRY and SYGVKD. The CDR3, as DNA: TGTGCCATCAGTGATCCGCCCAATGAGCAGTTCTTC. Residues: CAISDPPNEQFF.

This clone was seen more than once but under ten times. The rearrangement links TRBV27 to TRBJ1-1, with D unclear. This CDR3 is built from 13 residues. Trimming stripped 3 bases from V and 0 bases from J, with 5 bases between. Germline V gene data show CDR1 as MNHEY and CDR2 as SMNVEV (reference sequence). Here the CDR3 DNA reads TGTGCCAGCAGTTTTAGAATGAACACTGAAGCTTTCTTT. Amino acid sequence: CASSFRMNTEAFF.

CDR3 sequence reads: CASSFFLRDQPQHF. The CDR3 DNA reads as TGTGCCAGCAGTTTCTTTCTCAGGGATCAGCCCCAGCATTTT. This chain links TRBV28 with TRBJ1-5; D may be TRBD1 (5 bases). V was clipped by 3 bases and J by 5 bases, with 11 bases between them. CDR1 MDHEN and CDR2 SYDVKM come from the germline V gene. The CDR3 contains 14 residues.

The chain joins TRBV29-1 to TRBJ2-3; 8 bases map to TRBD2. The V gene's germline CDR1 is SQVTM and CDR2 ANQGSEA. V lost 7 bases and J lost 0; bases outside the gene matches: 9. This CDR3 comprises 15 residues. The CDR3 protein is CSGRLASGSTDTQYF. The DNA of the CDR3 is TGCAGCGGGCGACTAGCGTCTGGGAGCACAGATACGCAGTATTTT.